A single sample is the source of the 21 T cell receptor beta chains below, sequenced in a study of T cells in Graves' hyperthyroidism and ophthalmopathy. RNA transcripts gave rise to amplified TCR beta CDR3 regions. First-round RT-PCR of the TCR CDR3 relied on the HTBI primer set. TCRdb reprocessed the multiplex PCR reads with MiXCR, giving one entry per CDR3 protein. The sample yields a few hundred thousand distinct CDR3 sequences, approximately 15% seen once. Sequencing input: blood. The receptors were gathered from a woman between 18 and 30 years old with Graves' hyperthyroidism that later progressed to Graves' ophthalmopathy.

This clonotype was found many times. The rearrangement uses TRBV28 and TRBJ2-7, with 7 nucleotides matching TRBD1. Trimming at V came to 4 bases and at J to 2 bases, leaving 11 bases not matched to a gene. Germline V gene lookup returns CDR1 MDHEN and CDR2 SYDVKM. This CDR3 contains 16 residues. CDR3 region: CASSYSDRVPTYEQYF. CDR3 DNA: TGTGCCAGCAGTTATTCTGACAGGGTCCCTACCTACGAGCAGTACTTC.

On this clonotype itself: The junction differs from germline at one of its ends, possibly a read error. The CDR3 region is CASSYLQDYTGKLFF. The CDR3 DNA reads TGTGCCAGCAGTTACTTACAGGATTACACCGGGAAGCTGTTTTTT. This sequence joins TRBV6-2 or TRBV6-3 and TRBJ2-2; perhaps D is TRBD1 or TRBD2 (5 bases each). The CDR3 totals 15 residues. Germline CDR1 is MNHEY and CDR2 is SVGEGT.

CDR3 sequence (DNA): TGTGCCAGCAGCTCCCGGACAGAAAGCTCTGGAAACACCATATATTTT. The encoded protein is CASSSRTESSGNTIYF. V gene TRBV9 combines with J gene TRBJ1-3; D possibly corresponds to TRBD1 (6 bases). With 4 bases removed from V and 0 bases from J, the gap between germline ends came to 14 bases. The CDR3 sequence is 16 residues long. Germline CDR1 and CDR2: SGDLS and YYNGEE.

The gene calls are TRBV7-2 and TRBJ2-4; D not resolved. Trimming shortened V by 5 bases and J by 1 base, and 12 bases separated the two germline ends. CDR3 length: 15 residues. Germline V gene sequence: CDR1 SGHTA, CDR2 FQGNSA. The CDR3 nucleotides are TGTGCCAGCAGCCCGCAACCGGCCGCCAAAAACATTCAGTACTTC. Translating gives CASSPQPAAKNIQYF.

In this sample, this clonotype turned up a few times. The chain combines TRBV19 with TRBJ1-2; 10 bases are shared with TRBD1. With V trimmed by 6 bases and J by 4 bases, 14 bases remained unmatched. Germline CDR1 is LNHDA and CDR2 is SQIVND (reference sequence). The CDR3 is made up of 17 amino acids. As DNA, the CDR3 is TGTGCCAGTAGGGACCGGGACAGGGGCCCTTCCCGCTATGGCTACACCTTC. This translates into CASRDRDRGPSRYGYTF.

This clonotype was recorded a few times. The chain employs TRBV19 and TRBJ2-7; 7 bases fit TRBD2. This CDR3 has 15 residues. The junction had 9 bases not matched to a gene; V was cut back by 6 bases and J by 1 base. Germline loops: CDR1 LNHDA, CDR2 SQIVND (reference sequence). CDR3 nucleotide sequence: TGTGCCAGTAGCTTCGGGCTAGCGGTTTCCTACGAGCAGTACTTC. Amino acids: CASSFGLAVSYEQYF.

V usage is TRBV12-3 or TRBV12-4 and J usage is TRBJ1-1; TRBD1 matches at 10 bases. The CDR3 contains 17 residues. V lost 2 bases to trimming and J lost 0 bases; unmatched junction nucleotides: 6. CDR3 DNA: TGTGCCAGCAGTTTAAGAGGGACAGGGGTGATGAACACTGAAGCTTTCTTT. Protein: CASSLRGTGVMNTEAFF.

V usage is TRBV20-1 and J usage is TRBJ1-2; 10 bases align to TRBD1. Germline V CDR1 and CDR2: DFQATT, SNEGSKA (reference sequence). This CDR3 spans 16 amino acids. J gave up 3 bases and V 3 bases, and 10 bases lay outside the gene matches. The CDR3 DNA sequence: TGCAGTGCTAGCCCGACTGGGACAGGGGTTTACTATGGCTACACCTTC. Its protein is CSASPTGTGVYYGYTF.

This chain joins TRBV10-3 and TRBJ2-3; TRBD2 is a possible D gene (5 bases). Looked up from germline, CDR1 is ENHRY and CDR2 is SYGVKD. The V end was cut by 9 bases, the J end by 4 bases, with 14 bases between. This CDR3 comprises 13 residues. The CDR3 is CAISVARPDTQYF. The CDR3 DNA reads TGTGCCATTTCAGTAGCGCGCCCAGATACGCAGTATTTT.

As regards this clonotype: At one end, the junction sequence differs from germline, possibly due to a read error. Here the CDR3 reads CATSLWWRGYSYNEQFF. DNA for the CDR3: TGTGCCACCAGCTTATGGTGGCGGGGGTACTCCTACAATGAGCAGTTCTTC. The chain has TRBV7-9 and TRBJ2-1; 7 bases match TRBD2. This CDR3 has 17 residues. In germline, CDR1 is SEHNR, CDR2 FQNEAQ (reference sequence).

A note on this clonotype: A read error may explain this, as a much larger clone is one base away. The chain links TRBV20-1 to TRBJ2-7; perhaps TRBD1 as D (5 bases). Trimming shortened V by 6 bases and J by 4 bases, and 19 bases separated the two germline ends. The length of the CDR3 is 14 residues. Germline-derived CDR1 and CDR2 are DFQATT and SNEGSKA (reference sequence). CDR3 region: CSAPTEYYLYEQYF. The CDR3 nucleotides are TGCAGTGCCCCGACAGAGTATTACCTTTACGAGCAGTACTTC.

In this sample, this clonotype turned up many times. The V call is TRBV2, the J call TRBJ2-1, with a possible D match to TRBD2 (5 bases). The CDR3 is 18 residues long. The V gene lost 0 bases and the J gene lost 0 bases, with 15 bases spanning the gap. CDR1 and CDR2 from the germline V gene are SNHLY and FYNNEI. CDR3 bases: TGTGCCAGCAGTGAAGCGGCTGGGCGAGGGAGCTCCTACAATGAGCAGTTCTTC. It translates to CASSEAAGRGSSYNEQFF. The entire variable domain, with the rest obtained from reference TRBV2 and TRBJ2-1, is as follows: EPEVTQTPSHQVTQMGQEVILRCVPISNHLYFYWYRQILGQKVEFLVSFYNNEISEKSEIFDDQFSVERPDGSNFTLKIRSTKLEDSAMYFCASSEAAGRGSSYNEQFFGPGTRLTVL.

The gene calls are TRBV30 and TRBJ2-3; 7 positions agree with TRBD2. The germline gives CDR1 GTSNPN, CDR2 SVGIG (reference sequence). The CDR3 length is 14 residues. Trimming removed 3 bases from V and 0 bases from J; junction bases left unmatched: 3. CDR3: CAWSQLASTDTQYF. The CDR3 DNA reads as TGTGCCTGGAGCCAACTAGCGAGCACAGATACGCAGTATTTT.

This clonotype was picked up many times. The chain recombines TRBV6-5 with TRBJ2-7, with 14 bases aligning to TRBD2. This CDR3 comprises 17 residues. J gave up 0 bases and V 2 bases, and 3 bases lay outside the gene matches. Germline V gene data show CDR1 as MNHEY and CDR2 as SVGAGI. The CDR3 reads CASSYTGTSGSSYEQYF. The CDR3 coding sequence is TGTGCCAGCAGTTACACGGGGACTAGCGGGAGCTCCTACGAGCAGTACTTC.

The sample holds many counts of this clonotype. This chain links TRBV12-3 or TRBV12-4 with TRBJ2-1; perhaps TRBD2 as D (5 bases). CDR3 length: 15 residues. The V end was cut by 2 bases, the J end by 6 bases, with 14 bases between. This CDR3 reads CASSLFFEGFNEQFF. DNA for the CDR3: TGTGCCAGCAGTTTATTTTTTGAGGGATTCAATGAGCAGTTCTTC.

This clonotype was recorded many times. The chain joins TRBV13 to TRBJ1-1; 8 bases match TRBD1. Germline CDR1 reads PRHDT; CDR2 reads FYEKMQ (reference sequence). The CDR3 is 15 amino acids. Unmatched junction bases numbered 5, after V lost 2 bases and J lost 3 bases. This CDR3 reads CASSLTGQGHTEAFF. The CDR3 coding sequence is TGTGCCAGCAGCTTAACCGGACAGGGCCACACTGAAGCTTTCTTT. Using reference TRBV13 and TRBJ1-1 for the parts outside the CDR3, the full variable domain is AAGVIQSPRHLIKEKRETATLKCYPIPRHDTVYWYQQGPGQDPQFLISFYEKMQSDKGSIPDRFSAQQFSDYHSELNMSSLELGDSALYFCASSLTGQGHTEAFFGQGTRLTVV.

The genes are TRBV5-8 and TRBJ2-7; D unresolved. CDR1 and CDR2 (germline): SGHTS, YDEGEE. Trimming took 1 base from V and 1 from J, leaving 12 bases between them. This CDR3 comprises 15 residues. The CDR3, as DNA: TGTGCCAGCAGCTTGAGCACCAGGATGTCCTACGAGCAGTACTTC. This codes for CASSLSTRMSYEQYF.

This clonotype appeared a few times. The chain uses TRBV28 and TRBJ2-5, with D perhaps TRBD1 or TRBD2 (5 bases each). This CDR3 spans 12 amino acids. V was cut by 7 bases and J by 5 bases, with 11 bases left in between. In germline, CDR1 is MDHEN, CDR2 SYDVKM. CDR3 protein: CASMGVAETQYF. The DNA for the CDR3 is TGTGCCAGCATGGGGGTCGCCGAGACCCAGTACTTC.

This clonotype was recorded many times. The genes are TRBV27 and TRBJ2-7, with TRBD2 matching 10 bases. This CDR3 has 15 amino acids. V lost 6 bases and J lost 4; bases outside the gene matches: 9. In germline, CDR1 is MNHEY, CDR2 SMNVEV (reference sequence). The CDR3 spells CASSYLAGEGYEQYF. The CDR3 DNA is TGTGCCAGCAGCTATCTAGCGGGAGAAGGGTACGAGCAGTACTTC.

This clonotype was observed a few times. This chain uses TRBV19 with TRBJ2-1; 7 bases line up with TRBD2. The germline gives CDR1 LNHDA, CDR2 SQIVND (reference sequence). This CDR3 region has 19 residues. Trimming removed 3 bases from V and 6 bases from J; junction bases left unmatched: 20. Here the CDR3 DNA reads TGTGCCAGTAGTATCCGTGGACCCGGGGCTAGCGGATTAGGCAATGAGCAGTTCTTC. Translating gives CASSIRGPGASGLGNEQFF.

V is TRBV20-1 and J is TRBJ2-7; D call uncertain. This CDR3 has 10 amino acids. Germline V CDR1 and CDR2: DFQATT, SNEGSKA (reference sequence). With 4 bases removed from V and 3 bases from J, the gap between germline ends came to 4 bases. CDR3 bases: TGCAGTGCTACGAACTACGAGCAGTACTTC. It is translated as CSATNYEQYF.